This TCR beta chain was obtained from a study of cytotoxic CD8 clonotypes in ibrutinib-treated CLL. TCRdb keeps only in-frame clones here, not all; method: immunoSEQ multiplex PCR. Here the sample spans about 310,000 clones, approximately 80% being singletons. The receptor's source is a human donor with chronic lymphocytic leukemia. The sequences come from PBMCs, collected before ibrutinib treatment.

CDR3 DNA: TGTGCCAGCAGCAACAGACGGACTAGCGGCCAAGAGACCCAGTACTTC. Translated: CASSNRRTSGQETQYF. The chain combines TRBV7-6 with TRBJ2-5, with 10 positions matching TRBD2. The V segment lost 5 bases and the J segment 1 base; nucleotides outside the gene matches: 7. The CDR3 runs to 16 residues. Germline V lookup: CDR1 SGHVS, CDR2 FNYEAQ. Full variable domain (rest looked up from reference TRBV7-6 and TRBJ2-5): GAGVSQSPRYKVTKRGQDVALRCDPISGHVSLYWYRQALGQGPEFLTYFNYEAQQDKSGLPNDRFSAERPEGSISTLTIQRTEQRDSAMYRCASSNRRTSGQETQYFGPGTRLLVL.